This T cell receptor (beta chain) was recorded in a study of T cells after posttransplantation cyclophosphamide. Comment on this clone: Its cognate antigen is unknown.

Control samples came 1 year after myeloablative marrow transplants with methotrexate plus calcineurin inhibitor. Whole-study results and caveats: Skin or GI-infiltrating T cells shared few TRB sequences with blood. TRB clonality was highly associated with recipient CMV seropositivity and reactivation. Later post-transplant blood repertoires were often dominated by donor CD8+ memory clones.

TCRdb's copy holds only in-frame clones and misses some; the assay was immunoSEQ multiplex PCR. Among roughly 17,000 clones listed, 85% were seen once. The TCR sequence derives from a female patient aged 18 to 29 who received an allogeneic stem cell transplant from an unrelated donor, was CMV-positive, and had acute and chronic GVHD. A share of the T cells may be of graft donor origin. The source was PBMCs, collected after allogeneic stem cell transplant with calcineurin inhibitor and methotrexate.

For the CDR3, the DNA is TGTGCCAGCAGCGCGGGGGCGCGCTCTGGAAACACCATATATTTT. It yields the protein CASSAGARSGNTIYF. The genes are TRBV11-2 and TRBJ1-3, with D tentatively TRBD1 (6 bases). Trimming cost V 5 bases and J 0 bases, with 11 bases left between them. From germline, CDR1 is SGHAT and CDR2 FQNNGV. This CDR3 region has 15 residues.